The entry below describes one T cell receptor (beta chain). The antigen remains unidentified. Assay used: immunoSEQ multiplex PCR; TCRdb lists only in-frame clones, some missing. The sample lists 40,000 to 65,000 clones, around 86% occurring once. This sample is drawn from a study of PD-1 blockade in classical Hodgkin lymphoma. Findings of the study overall: TCR diversity at baseline was reported to be reduced in newly diagnosed patients relative to healthy donors. Excluded were patients who started nivolumab under 1 year after ASCT, a group that had lower diversity.

As for time point: cycle 4 day 1 (C4D1), after more than five weeks of nivolumab. Each patient's relapse followed autologous stem cell transplantation, and brentuximab vedotin exposure varied. Complete response, partial response or progressive disease was recorded as best response. This receptor was obtained from a human donor with classical Hodgkin lymphoma. This material consisted of peripheral blood mononuclear cells (PBMCs), taken before the fourth cycle of nivolumab.

CDR3 region: CASSPGQGTYNEQFF. The CDR3, as DNA: TGCGCCAGCAGCCCTGGACAGGGAACCTACAATGAGCAGTTCTTC. This sequence joins TRBV5-1 and TRBJ2-1; the match to TRBD1 covers 8 bases. The CDR3 length is 15 residues. The V gene end was trimmed by 4 bases and the J gene end by 2 bases; junction bases not matched to a gene: 5. Germline V gives CDR1 SGHRS, CDR2 YFSETQ.